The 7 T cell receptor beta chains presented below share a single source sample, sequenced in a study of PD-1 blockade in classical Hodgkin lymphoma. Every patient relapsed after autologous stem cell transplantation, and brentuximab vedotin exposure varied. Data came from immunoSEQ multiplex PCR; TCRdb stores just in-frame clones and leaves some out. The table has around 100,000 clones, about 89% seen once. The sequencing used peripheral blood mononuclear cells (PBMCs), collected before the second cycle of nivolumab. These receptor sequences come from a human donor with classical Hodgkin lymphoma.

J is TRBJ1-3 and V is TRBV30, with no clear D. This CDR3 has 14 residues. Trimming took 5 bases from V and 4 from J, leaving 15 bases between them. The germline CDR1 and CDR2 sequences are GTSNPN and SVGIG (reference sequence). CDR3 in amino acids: CAWWNRARGNTIYF. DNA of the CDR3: TGTGCCTGGTGGAATAGGGCGCGGGGAAACACCATATATTTT.

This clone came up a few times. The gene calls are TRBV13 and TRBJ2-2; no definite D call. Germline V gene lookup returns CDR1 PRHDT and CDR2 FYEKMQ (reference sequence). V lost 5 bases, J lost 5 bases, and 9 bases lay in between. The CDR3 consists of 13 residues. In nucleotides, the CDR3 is TGTGCCAGCAGCCCGGTCAATACCGGGGAGCTGTTTTTT. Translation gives CASSPVNTGELFF.

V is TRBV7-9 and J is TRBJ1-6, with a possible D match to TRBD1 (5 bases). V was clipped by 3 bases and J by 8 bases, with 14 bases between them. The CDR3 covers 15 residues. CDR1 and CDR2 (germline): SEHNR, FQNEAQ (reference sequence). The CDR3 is CASSFTGTGDSPLHF. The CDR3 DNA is TGTGCCAGCAGCTTTACCGGGACGGGGGATTCACCCCTCCACTTT. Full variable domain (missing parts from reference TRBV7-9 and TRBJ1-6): DTGVSQNPRHKITKRGQNVTFRCDPISEHNRLYWYRQTLGQGPEFLTYFQNEAQLEKSRLLSDRFSAERPKGSFSTLEIQRTEQGDSAMYLCASSFTGTGDSPLHFGNGTRLTVT.

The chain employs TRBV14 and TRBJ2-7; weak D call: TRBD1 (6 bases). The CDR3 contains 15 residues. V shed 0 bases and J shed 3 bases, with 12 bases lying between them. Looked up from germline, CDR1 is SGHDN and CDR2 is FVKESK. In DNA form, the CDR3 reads TGTGCCAGCAGCCAAGATACGCAGGGGATCTACGAGCAGTACTTC. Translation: CASSQDTQGIYEQYF.

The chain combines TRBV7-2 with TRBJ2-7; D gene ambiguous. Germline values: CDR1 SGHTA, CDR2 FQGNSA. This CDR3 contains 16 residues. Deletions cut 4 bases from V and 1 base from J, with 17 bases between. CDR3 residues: CASSSQWWGSSYEQYF. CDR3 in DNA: TGTGCCAGCAGCTCCCAGTGGTGGGGATCATCCTACGAGCAGTACTTC.

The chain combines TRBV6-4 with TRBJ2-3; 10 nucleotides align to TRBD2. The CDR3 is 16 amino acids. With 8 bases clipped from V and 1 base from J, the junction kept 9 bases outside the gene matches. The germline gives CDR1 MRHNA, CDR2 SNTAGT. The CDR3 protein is CASVLELAGRTDTQYF. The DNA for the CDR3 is TGTGCCAGCGTCCTCGAACTAGCGGGGCGCACAGATACGCAGTATTTT.

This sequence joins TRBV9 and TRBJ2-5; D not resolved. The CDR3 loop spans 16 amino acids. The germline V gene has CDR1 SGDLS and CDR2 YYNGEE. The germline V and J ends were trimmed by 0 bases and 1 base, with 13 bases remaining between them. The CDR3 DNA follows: TGTGCCAGCAGCGTAGCACCATGGGCCCTCCAAGAGACCCAGTACTTC. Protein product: CASSVAPWALQETQYF.